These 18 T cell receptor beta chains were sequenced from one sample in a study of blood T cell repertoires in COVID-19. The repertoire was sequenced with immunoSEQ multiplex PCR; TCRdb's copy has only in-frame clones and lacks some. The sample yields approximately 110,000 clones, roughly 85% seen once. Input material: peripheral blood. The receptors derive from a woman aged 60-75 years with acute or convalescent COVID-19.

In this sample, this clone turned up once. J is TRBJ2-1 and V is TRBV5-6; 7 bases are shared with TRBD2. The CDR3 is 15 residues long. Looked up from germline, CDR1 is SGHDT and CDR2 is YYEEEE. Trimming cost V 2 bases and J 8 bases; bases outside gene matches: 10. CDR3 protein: CASSFRLAGLYEQFF. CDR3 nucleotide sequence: TGTGCCAGCAGCTTCAGACTAGCTGGGTTATATGAGCAGTTCTTC.

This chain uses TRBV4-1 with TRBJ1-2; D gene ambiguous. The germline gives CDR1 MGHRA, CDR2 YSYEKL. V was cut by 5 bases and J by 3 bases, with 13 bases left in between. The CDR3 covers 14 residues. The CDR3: CASSFTPNYYGYTF. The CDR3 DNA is TGCGCCAGCAGCTTCACCCCAAACTACTATGGCTACACCTTC.

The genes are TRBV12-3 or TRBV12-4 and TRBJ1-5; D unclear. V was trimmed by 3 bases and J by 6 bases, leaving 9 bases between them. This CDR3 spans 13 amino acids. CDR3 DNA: TGTGCCAGCAGTTTTACGGGTGCTCAGCCCCAGCATTTT. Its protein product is CASSFTGAQPQHF.

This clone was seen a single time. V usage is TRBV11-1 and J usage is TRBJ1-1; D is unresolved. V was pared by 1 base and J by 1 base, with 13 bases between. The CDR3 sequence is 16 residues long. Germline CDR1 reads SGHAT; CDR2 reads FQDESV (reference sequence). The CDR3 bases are TGTGCCAGCAGCTTAGGCCGCGGACGGGGGAACACTGAAGCTTTCTTT. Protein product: CASSLGRGRGNTEAFF.

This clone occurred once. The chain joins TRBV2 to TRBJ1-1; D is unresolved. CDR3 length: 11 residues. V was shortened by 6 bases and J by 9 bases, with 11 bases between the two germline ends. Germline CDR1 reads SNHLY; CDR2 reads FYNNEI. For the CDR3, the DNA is TGTGCCAGCAGGGAGGAGGGAAAAGCTTTCTTT. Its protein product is CASREEGKAFF.

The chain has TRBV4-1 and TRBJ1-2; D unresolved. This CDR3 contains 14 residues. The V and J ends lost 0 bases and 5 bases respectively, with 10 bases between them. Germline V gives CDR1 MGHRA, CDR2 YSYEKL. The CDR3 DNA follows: TGCGCCAGCAGCCAAGAGGTGTCGGTATATGGCTACACCTTC. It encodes CASSQEVSVYGYTF.

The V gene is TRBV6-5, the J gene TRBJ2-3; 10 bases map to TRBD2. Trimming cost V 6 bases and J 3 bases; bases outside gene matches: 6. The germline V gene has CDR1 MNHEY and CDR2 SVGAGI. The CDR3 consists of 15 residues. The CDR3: CASSRSGGETDTQYF. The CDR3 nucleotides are TGTGCCAGCAGCAGAAGCGGGGGGGAAACAGATACGCAGTATTTT.

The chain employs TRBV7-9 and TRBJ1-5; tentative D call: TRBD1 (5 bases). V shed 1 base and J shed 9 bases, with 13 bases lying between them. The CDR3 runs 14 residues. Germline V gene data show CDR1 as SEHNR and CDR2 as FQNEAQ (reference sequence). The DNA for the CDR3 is TGTGCCAGCAGCTTAGGGACAACCACACGGCCCCAGCATTTT. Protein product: CASSLGTTTRPQHF.

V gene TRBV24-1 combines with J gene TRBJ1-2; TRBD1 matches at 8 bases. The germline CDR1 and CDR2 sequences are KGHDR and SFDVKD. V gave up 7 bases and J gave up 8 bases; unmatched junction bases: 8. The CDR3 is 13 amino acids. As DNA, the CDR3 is TGTGCCACCAGCCCTAGGACAGGGTACGGCTACACCTTC. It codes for CATSPRTGYGYTF.

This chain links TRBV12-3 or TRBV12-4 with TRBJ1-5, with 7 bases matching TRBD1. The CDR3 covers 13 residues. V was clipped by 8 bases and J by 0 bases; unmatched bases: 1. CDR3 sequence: CASGDSSNQPQHF. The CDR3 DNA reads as TGTGCCAGCGGGGACAGTAGCAATCAGCCCCAGCATTTT.

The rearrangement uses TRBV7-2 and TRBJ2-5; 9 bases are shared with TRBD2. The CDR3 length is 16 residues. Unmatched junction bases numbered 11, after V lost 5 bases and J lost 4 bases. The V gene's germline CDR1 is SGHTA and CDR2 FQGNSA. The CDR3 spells CASSLGLAGFRETQYF. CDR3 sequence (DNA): TGTGCCAGCAGCCTTGGCCTAGCGGGGTTTCGAGAGACCCAGTACTTC.

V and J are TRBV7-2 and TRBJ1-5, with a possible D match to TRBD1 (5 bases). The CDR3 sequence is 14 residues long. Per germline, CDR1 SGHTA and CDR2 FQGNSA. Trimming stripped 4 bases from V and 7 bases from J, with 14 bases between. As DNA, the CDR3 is TGTGCCAGCAGCTCCCGTACAGGCGGCCAGCCCCAGCATTTT. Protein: CASSSRTGGQPQHF.

Here the CDR3 reads CASSGTDRGTSPLHF. DNA for the CDR3: TGTGCCAGCAGTGGTACAGACAGGGGAACATCACCCCTCCACTTT. The V call is TRBV25-1, the J call TRBJ1-6; 8 nucleotides line up with TRBD1. The CDR3 loop spans 15 amino acids. With V trimmed by 4 bases and J by 10 bases, 9 bases remained unmatched. Germline lookup yields CDR1 MGHDK and CDR2 SYGVNS.

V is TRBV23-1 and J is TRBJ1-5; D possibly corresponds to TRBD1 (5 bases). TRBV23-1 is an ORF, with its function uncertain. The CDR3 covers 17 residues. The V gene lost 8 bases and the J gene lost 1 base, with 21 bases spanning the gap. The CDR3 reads CASRGGTPLYSNQPQHF. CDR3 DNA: TGCGCCAGCCGCGGGGGGACGCCGTTATACAGCAATCAGCCCCAGCATTTT.

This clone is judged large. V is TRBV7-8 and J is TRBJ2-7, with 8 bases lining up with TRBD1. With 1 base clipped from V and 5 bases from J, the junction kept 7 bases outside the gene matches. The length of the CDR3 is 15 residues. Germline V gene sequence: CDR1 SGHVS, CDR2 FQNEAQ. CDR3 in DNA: TGTGCCAGCAGCTTAGACCCCTCAGGGGGCGACGAGCAGTACTTC. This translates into CASSLDPSGGDEQYF.

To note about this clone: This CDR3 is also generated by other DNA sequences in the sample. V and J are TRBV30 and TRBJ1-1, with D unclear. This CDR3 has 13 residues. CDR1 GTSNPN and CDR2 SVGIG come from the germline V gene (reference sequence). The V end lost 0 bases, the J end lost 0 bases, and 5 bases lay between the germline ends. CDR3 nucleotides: TGTGCCTGGAGTGTTGGAGTGAACACTGAAGCTTTCTTT. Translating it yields CAWSVGVNTEAFF. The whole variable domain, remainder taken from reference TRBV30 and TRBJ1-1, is SQTIHQWPATLVQPVGSPLSLECTVEGTSNPNLYWYRQAAGRGLQLLFYSVGIGQISSEVPQNLSASRPQDRQFILSSKKLLLSDSGFYLCAWSVGVNTEAFFGQGTRLTVV.

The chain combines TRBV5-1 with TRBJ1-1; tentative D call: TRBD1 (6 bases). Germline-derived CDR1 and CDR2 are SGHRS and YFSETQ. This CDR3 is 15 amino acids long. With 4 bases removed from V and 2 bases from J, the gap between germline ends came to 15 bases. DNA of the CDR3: TGCGCCAGCAGCCCGCAGGGACACTCAAACACTGAAGCTTTCTTT. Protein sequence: CASSPQGHSNTEAFF.

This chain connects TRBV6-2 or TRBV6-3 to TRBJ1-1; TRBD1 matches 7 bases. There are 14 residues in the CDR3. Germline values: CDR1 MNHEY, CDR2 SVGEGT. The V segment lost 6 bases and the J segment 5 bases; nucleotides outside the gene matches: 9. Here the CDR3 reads CASSQTTGVTEAFF. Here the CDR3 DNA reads TGTGCCAGCAGCCAGACCACAGGGGTGACTGAAGCTTTCTTT.